This paragraph covers one T cell receptor (beta chain) sequence. This entry is derived from a study of blood T cell repertoires in COVID-19. In the study overall: Acute and convalescent COVID-19 samples came from the United States, Italy and Spain. From T cells, B-cell-depleted T cells, or PBMCs came the material, which was cDNA or gDNA.

Germline lookup yields CDR1 LNHDA and CDR2 SQIVND (reference sequence). The CDR3 runs 15 residues. The germline V and J ends were trimmed by 7 bases and 2 bases, with 15 bases remaining between them. Study processing details: From reference gene primer amplification, estimates of nucleated cell counts were derived. Repertoires were generated with immunoSEQ multiplex PCR, while TCRdb's copy carries only in-frame clones and drops some. V, J and clone size are those of that table, while D and trimming were read from the DNA. The sample holds over 120,000 clones, 75% to 85% seen once. This TCR derives from a man aged 65 to 85 who had recovered from COVID-19. The sample was peripheral blood. The V and J genes are TRBV19 and TRBJ1-5; possible D gene TRBD1, 6 bases. The CDR3 coding sequence is TGTGCCAGTATGGGGGGGGCCCTGGGCAATCAGCCCCAGCATTTT. It is translated as CASMGGALGNQPQHF.